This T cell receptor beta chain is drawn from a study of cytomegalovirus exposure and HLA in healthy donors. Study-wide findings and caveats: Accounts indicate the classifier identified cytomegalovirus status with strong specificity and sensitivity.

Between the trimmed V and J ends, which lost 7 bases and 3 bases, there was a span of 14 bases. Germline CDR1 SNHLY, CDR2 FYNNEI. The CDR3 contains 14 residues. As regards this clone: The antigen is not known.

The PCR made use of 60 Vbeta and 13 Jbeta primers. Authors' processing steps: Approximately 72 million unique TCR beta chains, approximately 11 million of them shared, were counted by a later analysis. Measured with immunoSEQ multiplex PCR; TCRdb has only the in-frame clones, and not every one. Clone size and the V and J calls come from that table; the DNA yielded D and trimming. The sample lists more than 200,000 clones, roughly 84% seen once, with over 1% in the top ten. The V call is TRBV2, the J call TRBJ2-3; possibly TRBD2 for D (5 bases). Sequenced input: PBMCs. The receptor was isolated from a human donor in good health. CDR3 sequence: CASKPGKQTDTQYF. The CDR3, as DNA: TGTGCCAGCAAACCCGGGAAACAGACAGATACGCAGTATTTT.